The clone carrying this T cell receptor (beta chain) was seen only a few times. This sample was taken from a study of early T cells in non-severe SARS-CoV-2 infection. The length of the CDR3 is 12 residues. V lost 5 bases and J 5 bases, leaving 7 bases between the germline ends. A single record per CDR3 protein comes from TCRdb applying MiXCR to the 5' RACE reads. Among approximately 70,000 distinct CDR3 sequences, roughly an eighth were seen once, and the ten largest hold roughly 13%. The V and J genes are TRBV12-3 or TRBV12-4 and TRBJ2-1, with D uncertain. The source is an adult who was a healthcare worker with PCR-confirmed SARS-CoV-2 infection or an uninfected control (not recorded which). Sequencing was carried out using whole blood. CDR3 nucleotide sequence: TGTGCCAGCAGTGACTTGGACAATGAGCAGTTCTTC. Protein product: CASSDLDNEQFF.